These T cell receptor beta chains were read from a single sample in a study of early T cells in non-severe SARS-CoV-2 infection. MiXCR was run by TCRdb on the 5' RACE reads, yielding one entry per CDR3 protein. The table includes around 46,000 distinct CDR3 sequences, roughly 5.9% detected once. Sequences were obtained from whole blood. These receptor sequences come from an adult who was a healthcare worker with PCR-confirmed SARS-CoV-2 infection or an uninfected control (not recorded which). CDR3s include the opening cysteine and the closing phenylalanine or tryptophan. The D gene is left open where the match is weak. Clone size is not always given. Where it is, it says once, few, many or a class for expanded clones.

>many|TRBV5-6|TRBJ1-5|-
CASSLGSERPQHF
TGTGCCAGCAGCTTAGGCTCCGAGCGGCCCCAGCATTTT
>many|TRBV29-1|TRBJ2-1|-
CSGLEGYNEQFF
TGCAGCGGCCTGGAGGGGTACAATGAGCAGTTCTTC
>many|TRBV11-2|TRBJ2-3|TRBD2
CASSSAGGSTDTQYF
TGTGCCAGCAGCTCGGCGGGGGGAAGCACAGATACGCAGTATTTT
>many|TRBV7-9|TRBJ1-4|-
CASSSTDNEKLFF
TGTGCCAGCAGCTCGACGGATAATGAAAAACTGTTTTTT
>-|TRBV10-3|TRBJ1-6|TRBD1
CAISLDRGVLHF
TGTGCCATCAGCCTCGACAGGGGGGTCCTCCACTTT
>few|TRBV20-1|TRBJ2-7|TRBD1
CSADRVVSYEQYF
TGCAGTGCTGACAGGGTAGTATCCTACGAGCAGTACTTC
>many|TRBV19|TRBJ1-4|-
CASRSGTNEKLFF
TGTGCCAGTAGATCAGGAACTAATGAAAAACTGTTTTTT
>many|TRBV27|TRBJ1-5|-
CASSLLQGPQHF
TGTGCCAGCAGTTTACTACAGGGCCCCCAGCATTTT
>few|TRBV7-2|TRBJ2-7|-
CASSPDGTGQYF
TGTGCCAGCAGCCCGGACGGCACCGGGCAGTACTTC
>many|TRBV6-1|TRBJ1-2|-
CASSDRLRGYTF
TGTGCCAGCAGCGACAGGCTAAGAGGCTACACCTTC
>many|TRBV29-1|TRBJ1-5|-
CSVGGGNQPQHF
TGCAGCGTTGGGGGAGGCAATCAGCCCCAGCATTTT
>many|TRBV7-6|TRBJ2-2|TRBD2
CASLSGFATGELFF
TGTGCCAGCCTTAGCGGGTTCGCAACCGGGGAGCTGTTTTTT
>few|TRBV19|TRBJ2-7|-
CASTLSVGSYEQYF
TGTGCCAGTACCCTAAGTGTTGGCTCCTACGAGCAGTACTTC
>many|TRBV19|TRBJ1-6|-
CASSTDRNSPLHF
TGTGCCAGTAGTACCGACAGAAATTCACCCCTCCACTTT
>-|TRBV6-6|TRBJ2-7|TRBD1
CASTRDRVSYEQYF
TGTGCCAGCACTAGGGACAGGGTCTCCTACGAGCAGTACTTC
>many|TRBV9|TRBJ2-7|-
CASSVEGRSSYEQYF
TGTGCCAGCAGCGTGGAAGGGAGGAGCTCCTACGAGCAGTACTTC
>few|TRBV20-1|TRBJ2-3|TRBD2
CSAGSSGGSTDTQYF
TGCAGTGCTGGATCTAGCGGGGGGAGCACAGATACGCAGTATTTT
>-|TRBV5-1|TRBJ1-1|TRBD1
CASSLGTGNTEAFF
TGCGCCAGCAGCTTGGGGACAGGCAACACTGAAGCTTTCTTT
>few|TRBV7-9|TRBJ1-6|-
CASSLGPPNSPLHF
TGTGCCAGCAGCCTGGGACCTCCAAATTCACCCCTCCACTTT
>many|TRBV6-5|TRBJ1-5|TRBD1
CASSSTGFQPQHF
TGTGCCAGCAGTTCGACAGGGTTCCAGCCCCAGCATTTT
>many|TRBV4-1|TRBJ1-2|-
CASSQGGGTYYGYTF
TGCGCCAGCAGCCAGGGGGGAGGCACTTACTATGGCTACACCTTC
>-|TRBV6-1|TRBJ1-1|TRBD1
CASSWTGNTEAFF
TGTGCCAGCAGCTGGACAGGGAACACTGAAGCTTTCTTT
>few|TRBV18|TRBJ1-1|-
CASSPNGPGMNTEAFF
TGTGCCAGCTCACCTAACGGCCCGGGCATGAACACTGAAGCTTTCTTT
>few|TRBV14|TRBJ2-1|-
CASSQRGYNEQFF
TGTGCCAGCAGCCAAAGAGGGTACAATGAGCAGTTCTTC
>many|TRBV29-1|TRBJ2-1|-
CSVYSGAKRRILDEQFF
TGCAGCGTTTACTCAGGGGCTAAAAGAAGGATATTGGATGAGCAGTTCTTC
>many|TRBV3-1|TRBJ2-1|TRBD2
CASSPPGLAGAGEQFF
TGTGCCAGCAGCCCCCCGGGACTAGCGGGAGCGGGTGAGCAGTTCTTC
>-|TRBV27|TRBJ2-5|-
CASSTSRLPQETQYF
TGTGCCAGTAGCACGAGTCGACTACCTCAAGAGACCCAGTACTTC
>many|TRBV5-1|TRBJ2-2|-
CASSSAGRDGELFF
TGCGCCAGCAGCTCTGCCGGGCGAGACGGGGAGCTGTTTTTT
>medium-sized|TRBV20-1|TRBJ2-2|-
CSAVLTGSHGELFF
TGCAGTGCCGTTCTGACAGGTTCCCACGGGGAGCTGTTTTTT